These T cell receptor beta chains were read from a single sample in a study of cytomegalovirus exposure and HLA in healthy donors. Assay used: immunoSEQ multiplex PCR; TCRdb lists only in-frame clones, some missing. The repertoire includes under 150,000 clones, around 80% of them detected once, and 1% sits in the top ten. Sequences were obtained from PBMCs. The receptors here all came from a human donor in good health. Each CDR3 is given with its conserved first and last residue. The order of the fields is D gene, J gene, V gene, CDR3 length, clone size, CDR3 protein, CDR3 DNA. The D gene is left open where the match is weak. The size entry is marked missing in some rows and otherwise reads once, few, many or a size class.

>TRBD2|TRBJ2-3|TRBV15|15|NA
CATSTRGSITDTQYF
TGTGCCACCAGCACGCGGGGGTCGATCACAGATACGCAGTATTTT
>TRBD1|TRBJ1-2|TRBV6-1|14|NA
CASSVYRGRDGYTF
TGTGCCAGCAGTGTTTACAGGGGGCGAGATGGCTACACCTTC
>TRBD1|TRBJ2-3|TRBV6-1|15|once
CASSDRQGAKDTQYF
TGTGCCAGCAGTGATAGACAGGGTGCCAAAGATACGCAGTATTTT
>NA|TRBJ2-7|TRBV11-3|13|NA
CASSLGTSYEQYF
TGTGCCAGCAGCCTCGGGACATCCTACGAGCAGTACTTC
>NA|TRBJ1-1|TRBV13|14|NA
CASSETQVYTEAFF
TGTGCCAGCAGTGAAACCCAGGTCTACACTGAAGCTTTCTTT
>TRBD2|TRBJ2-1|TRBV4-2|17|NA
CASSQASLAGAYNEQFF
TGTGCCAGCAGCCAAGCTTCACTAGCGGGGGCATACAATGAGCAGTTCTTC
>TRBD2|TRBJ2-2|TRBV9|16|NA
CASSVVGLAVPGELFF
TGTGCCAGCAGCGTAGTCGGACTAGCAGTTCCCGGGGAGCTGTTTTTT
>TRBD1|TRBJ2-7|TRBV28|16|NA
CASTETPGQGAYEQYF
TGTGCCAGCACCGAGACACCGGGACAGGGGGCGTACGAGCAGTACTTC
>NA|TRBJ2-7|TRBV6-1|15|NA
CASSDTQGLWDEQYF
TGTGCCAGCAGTGACACACAGGGTTTGTGGGACGAGCAGTACTTC
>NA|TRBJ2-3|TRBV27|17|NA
CASSLLVGTNRPDTQYF
TGTGCCAGCAGTTTACTGGTAGGGACAAACCGCCCAGATACGCAGTATTTT
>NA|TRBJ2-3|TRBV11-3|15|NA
CASSLGAVHTDTQYF
TGTGCCAGCAGCTTGGGAGCCGTCCACACAGATACGCAGTATTTT
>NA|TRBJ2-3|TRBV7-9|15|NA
CASSLLQGSTDTQYF
TGTGCCAGCAGCTTACTACAGGGAAGCACAGATACGCAGTATTTT
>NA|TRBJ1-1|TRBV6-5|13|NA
CASRGHVNTEAFF
TGTGCCAGCAGGGGACACGTGAACACTGAAGCTTTCTTT
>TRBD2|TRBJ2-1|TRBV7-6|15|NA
CASSRLAGGYNEQFF
TGTGCCAGCAGCCGGCTGGCGGGGGGGTACAATGAGCAGTTCTTC
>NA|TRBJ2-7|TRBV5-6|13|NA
CASSLGPGFEQYF
TGTGCCAGCAGCTTGGGCCCGGGTTTTGAGCAGTACTTC
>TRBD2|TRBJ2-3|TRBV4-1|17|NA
CASSQDLAGDHTDTQYF
TGCGCCAGCAGCCAAGATCTAGCGGGGGACCACACAGATACGCAGTATTTT
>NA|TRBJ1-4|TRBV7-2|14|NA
CASSFYSANEKLFF
TGTGCCAGCAGCTTTTACAGTGCTAATGAAAAACTGTTTTTT
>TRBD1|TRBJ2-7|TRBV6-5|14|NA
CASSPGQGYYEQYF
TGTGCCAGCAGCCCAGGACAGGGCTATTACGAGCAGTACTTC
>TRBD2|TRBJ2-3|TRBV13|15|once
CASSLSGGARHTQYF
TGTGCCAGCAGCCTCAGCGGGGGGGCCCGACATACGCAGTATTTT
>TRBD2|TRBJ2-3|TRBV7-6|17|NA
CASSFDVTGGVADTQYF
TGTGCCAGCAGCTTTGACGTGACGGGGGGAGTGGCAGATACGCAGTATTTT
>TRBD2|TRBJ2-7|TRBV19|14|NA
CASRRTSGTYEQYF
TGTGCCAGTAGGAGGACTAGCGGTACCTACGAGCAGTACTTC
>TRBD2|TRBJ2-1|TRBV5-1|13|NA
CASSPGTIIEQFF
TGCGCCAGCAGCCCCGGGACTATCATTGAGCAGTTCTTC
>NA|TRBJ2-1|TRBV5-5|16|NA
CTSKVAGFNSYNEQFF
TGTACCAGCAAAGTGGCCGGGTTCAACTCCTACAATGAGCAGTTCTTC
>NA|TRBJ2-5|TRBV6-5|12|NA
CASSPGFETQYF
TGTGCCAGCTCGCCAGGGTTCGAGACCCAGTACTTC
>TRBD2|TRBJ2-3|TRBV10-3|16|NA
CAISDGTRAPTDTQYF
TGTGCCATCAGTGACGGGACTAGGGCCCCGACAGATACGCAGTATTTT
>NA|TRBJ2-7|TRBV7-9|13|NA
CASSFPSSYEQYF
TGTGCCAGCAGCTTCCCCAGTTCCTACGAGCAGTACTTC
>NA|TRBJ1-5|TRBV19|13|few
CASSGGYDGPQHF
TGTGCCAGTAGCGGAGGATATGACGGGCCCCAGCATTTT
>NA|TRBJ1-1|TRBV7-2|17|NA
CASSPRRGGTQNTEAFF
TGTGCCAGCAGCCCACGGAGGGGAGGGACCCAGAACACTGAAGCTTTCTTT
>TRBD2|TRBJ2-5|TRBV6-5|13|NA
CASRGSGVETQYF
TGTGCCAGCCGGGGTAGCGGGGTCGAGACCCAGTACTTC
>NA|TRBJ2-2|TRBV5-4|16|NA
CASSLAASLNTGELFF
TGTGCCAGCAGCTTGGCCGCCTCACTAAACACCGGGGAGCTGTTTTTT
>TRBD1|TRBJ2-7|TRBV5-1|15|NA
CASNGGQGNYYEQYF
TGCGCCAGCAACGGGGGACAGGGAAATTATTACGAGCAGTACTTC
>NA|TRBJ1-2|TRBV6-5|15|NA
CASSSFDRHSYGYTF
TGTGCCAGCAGTTCGTTTGATAGGCACAGCTATGGCTACACCTTC
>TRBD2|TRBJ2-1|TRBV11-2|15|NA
CASSLGPGLYNEQFF
TGTGCCAGCAGCTTAGGCCCGGGACTATACAATGAGCAGTTCTTC
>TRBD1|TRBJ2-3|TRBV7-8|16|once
CASSPLGQGAGDTQYF
TGTGCCAGCAGCCCCTTAGGGCAGGGGGCCGGAGATACGCAGTATTTT
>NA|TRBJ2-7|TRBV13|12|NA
CASSQQGTEQYF
TGTGCCAGCAGCCAACAGGGTACCGAGCAGTACTTC
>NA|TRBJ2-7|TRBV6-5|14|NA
CASSYGQTTYEQYF
TGTGCCAGCAGTTACGGGCAGACAACCTACGAGCAGTACTTC
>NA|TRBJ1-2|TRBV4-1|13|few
CASSPGDNYGYTF
TGCGCCAGCAGCCCAGGGGACAACTATGGCTACACCTTC
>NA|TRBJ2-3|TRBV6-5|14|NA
CASSPPQFTDTQYF
TGTGCCAGCAGCCCCCCGCAGTTCACAGATACGCAGTATTTT
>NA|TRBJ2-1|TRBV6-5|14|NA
CASKIRTPYNEQFF
TGTGCCAGCAAAATAAGGACACCTTACAATGAGCAGTTCTTC
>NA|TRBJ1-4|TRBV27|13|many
CASSPRTSEKLFF
TGTGCCAGCAGTCCCCGGACAAGTGAAAAACTGTTTTTT
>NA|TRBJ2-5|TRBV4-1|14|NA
CASSQTQVLETQYF
TGCGCCAGCAGCCAGACGCAGGTTTTGGAGACCCAGTACTTC
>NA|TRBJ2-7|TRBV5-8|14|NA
CASSLLAASYEQYF
TGTGCCAGCAGCTTATTAGCAGCCTCCTACGAGCAGTACTTC
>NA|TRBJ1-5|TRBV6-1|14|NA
CASSGRQPNQPQHF
TGTGCCAGCAGTGGCCGACAGCCAAATCAGCCCCAGCATTTT
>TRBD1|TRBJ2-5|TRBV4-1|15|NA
CASSLEQGAWETQYF
TGCGCCAGCAGCCTCGAACAGGGGGCGTGGGAGACCCAGTACTTC
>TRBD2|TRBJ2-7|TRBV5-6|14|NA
CASSLDLAGYEQYF
TGTGCCAGCAGCTTGGATCTAGCGGGCTACGAGCAGTACTTC